This TCR beta chain was sequenced for a study of early T cells in non-severe SARS-CoV-2 infection. Study at large: From unsorted whole blood, bulk RNA was sequenced, and the chains remained unpaired.

One entry per CDR3 protein, called by TCRdb with MiXCR from the 5' RACE reads. Of some 49,000 distinct CDR3 sequences detected, 7% to 10% appear once; the ten largest clones hold around 4.5%. The specimen sequenced was whole blood. The receptor comes from an adult who was a healthcare worker with PCR-confirmed SARS-CoV-2 infection or an uninfected control (not recorded which).

This CDR3 reads CASIGRWKAKNIQYF. DNA of the CDR3: TGTGCCAGCATTGGCAGGTGGAAGGCCAAAAACATTCAGTACTTC. The gene calls are TRBV28 and TRBJ2-4; D is undetermined. The germline gives CDR1 MDHEN, CDR2 SYDVKM. The length of the CDR3 is 15 residues. V lost 7 bases, J lost 1 base, and 14 bases lay in between.